A single TCR beta chain is shown here with its context. Antigen unknown. Here immunoSEQ multiplex PCR was the method, and the copy in TCRdb shows in-frame clones only, minus some. The sample shows tens of thousands of clones, 82% of them seen only once. This sample stems from a study of Ad26.COV2.S vaccination and SARS-CoV-2 variants. The V and J ends lost 0 bases and 1 base respectively, with 6 bases between them. Germline V gives CDR1 LGHNA, CDR2 YNFKEQ. CDR3 length: 15 amino acids. Study-level points and caveats: Compared with placebo recipients, vaccine recipients had higher spike-specific TCR breadth.

The origin of this receptor is a human donor who had recovered from COVID-19. This chain links TRBV4-2 with TRBJ2-2; no clear D. Here the sequenced sample was peripheral blood, taken after recovery from COVID-19. CDR3 sequence: CASSQDLVNTGELFF. In DNA form, the CDR3 reads TGTGCCAGCAGCCAAGATCTGGTGAACACCGGGGAGCTGTTTTTT.